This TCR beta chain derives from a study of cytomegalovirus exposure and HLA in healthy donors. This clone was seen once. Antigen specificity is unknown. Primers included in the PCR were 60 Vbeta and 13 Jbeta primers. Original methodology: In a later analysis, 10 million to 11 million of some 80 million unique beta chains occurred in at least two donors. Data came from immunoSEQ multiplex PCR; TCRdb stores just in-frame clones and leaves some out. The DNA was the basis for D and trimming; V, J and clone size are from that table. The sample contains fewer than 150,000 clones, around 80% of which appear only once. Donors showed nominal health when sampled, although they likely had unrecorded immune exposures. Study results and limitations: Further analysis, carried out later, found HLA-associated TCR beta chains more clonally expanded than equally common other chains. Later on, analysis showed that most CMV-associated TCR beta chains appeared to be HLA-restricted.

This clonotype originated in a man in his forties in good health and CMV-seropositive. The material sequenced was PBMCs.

In DNA, the CDR3 is TGTGCCAGCAGCTTATGGGGGGAGAAAGGCCAGCCCCAGCATTTT. Residues: CASSLWGEKGQPQHF. V gene TRBV11-2 combines with J gene TRBJ1-5; D is perhaps TRBD1 (5 bases). Germline lookup yields CDR1 SGHAT and CDR2 FQNNGV. The CDR3 sequence is 15 residues long. Between the trimmed V and J ends, which lost 2 bases and 7 bases, there was a span of 15 bases.